A selection of T cell receptor beta chains follows, all from one sample in a study of identical twins. TCRdb redid the calling of the 5' RACE reads with MiXCR, one entry per CDR3 protein. The table records around 250,000 distinct CDR3 sequences, 6.5% of them present only once. These records were also assigned to another study, of T cells expressing NK-cell markers.

Source material: CD8+ T cells sorted from blood. The receptor set was obtained from a woman between 18 and 29 years old in good health. Both conserved end residues are trimmed from each CDR3.

TRBV6-5 | ASSSTDRAHEQY
TRBV19 | ASSPVGLEGNNEQF
TRBV6-5 | ASSYSWDGDYGYT
TRBV4-3 | ASSQDGTGGTGQPQH
TRBV6-2/TRBV6-3 | ASSYGSRSTDTQY
TRBV12-3/TRBV12-4 | ASRGLGSNQPQH
TRBV29-1 | SGLRTDSGNTIY
TRBV2 | ASSEGPLGTDTQY
TRBV5-1 | ASSLWAGSPTKGYT
TRBV27 | ASSAKTTAWVTEAF
TRBV5-1 | ASSLIWGGQNEQF
TRBV4-3 | ASSQDLLGDYGYT
TRBV20-1 | SAREETPGELF
TRBV29-1 | SVATPGGLSGRGYNEQF
TRBV4-3 | ASSQGLASTDTQY
TRBV20-1 | SAYGGGASGHEQF
TRBV6-5 | ASSLTSVGYNEQF
TRBV7-3 | ASSWDHSYEQY
TRBV4-1 | ASSPLSAYNSDTQY
TRBV4-1 | ASSPTGGLAKNIQY
TRBV29-1 | SVPWDRALHGYT
TRBV6-2/TRBV6-3 | ASTGTGSINEQF
TRBV7-4 | ASTEQPQH
TRBV19 | ASRPAGNEQF
TRBV2 | ATLGGTADTQY
TRBV30 | AWSGLNDEQF
TRBV5-8 | ASSSGRSSQETQY
TRBV20-1 | STTAFGKAGGEAF
TRBV9 | ASSVGGGTGLEGYT
TRBV27 | ASSLFSSSVTSTDTQY
TRBV5-1 | ASSLEAARSYNEQF
TRBV5-1 | ASSRSPSSPTEAF
TRBV10-3 | AAGLAEAPGQY
TRBV27 | ATKAGGNTEAF
TRBV9 | ASSVGPKRAHGYT
TRBV18 | ASSASGTGENWDYGYT
TRBV6-5 | ASSYGAGELF
TRBV27 | ASSPSGYSSYEQY
TRBV20-1 | SAPRTEGTWGTEAF
TRBV12-3/TRBV12-4 | ASSLPGQGATNEKLF
TRBV2 | AQGGGSYNEQF